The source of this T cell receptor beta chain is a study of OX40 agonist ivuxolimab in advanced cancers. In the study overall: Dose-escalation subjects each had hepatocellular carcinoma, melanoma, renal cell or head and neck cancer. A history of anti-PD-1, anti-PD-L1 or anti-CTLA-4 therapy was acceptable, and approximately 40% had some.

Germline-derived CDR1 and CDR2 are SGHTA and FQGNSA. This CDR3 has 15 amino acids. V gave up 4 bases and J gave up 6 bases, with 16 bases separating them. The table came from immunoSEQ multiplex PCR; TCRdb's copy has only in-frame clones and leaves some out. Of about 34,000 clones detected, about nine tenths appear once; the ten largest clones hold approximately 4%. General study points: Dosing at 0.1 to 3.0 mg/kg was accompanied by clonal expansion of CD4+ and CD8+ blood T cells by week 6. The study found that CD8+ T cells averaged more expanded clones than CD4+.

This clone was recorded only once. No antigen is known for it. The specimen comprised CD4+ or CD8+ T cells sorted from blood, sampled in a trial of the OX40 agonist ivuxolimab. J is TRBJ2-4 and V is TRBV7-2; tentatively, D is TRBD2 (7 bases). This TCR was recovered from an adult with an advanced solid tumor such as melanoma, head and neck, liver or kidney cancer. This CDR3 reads CASSWGGGGGNIQYF. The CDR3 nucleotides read TGTGCCAGCAGCTGGGGAGGGGGGGGCGGAAACATTCAGTACTTC.